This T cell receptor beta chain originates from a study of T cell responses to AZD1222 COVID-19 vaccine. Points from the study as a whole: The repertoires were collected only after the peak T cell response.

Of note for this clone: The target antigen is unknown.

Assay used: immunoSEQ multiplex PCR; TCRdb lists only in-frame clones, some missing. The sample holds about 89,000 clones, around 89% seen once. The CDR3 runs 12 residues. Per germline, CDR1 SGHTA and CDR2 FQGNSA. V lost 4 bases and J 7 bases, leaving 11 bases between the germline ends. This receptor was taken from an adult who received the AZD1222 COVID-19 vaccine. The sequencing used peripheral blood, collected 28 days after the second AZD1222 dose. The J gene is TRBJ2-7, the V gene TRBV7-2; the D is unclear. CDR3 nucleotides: TGTGCCAGCAGCTCCCCTGAGGTTGAGCAGTACTTC. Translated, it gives CASSSPEVEQYF.